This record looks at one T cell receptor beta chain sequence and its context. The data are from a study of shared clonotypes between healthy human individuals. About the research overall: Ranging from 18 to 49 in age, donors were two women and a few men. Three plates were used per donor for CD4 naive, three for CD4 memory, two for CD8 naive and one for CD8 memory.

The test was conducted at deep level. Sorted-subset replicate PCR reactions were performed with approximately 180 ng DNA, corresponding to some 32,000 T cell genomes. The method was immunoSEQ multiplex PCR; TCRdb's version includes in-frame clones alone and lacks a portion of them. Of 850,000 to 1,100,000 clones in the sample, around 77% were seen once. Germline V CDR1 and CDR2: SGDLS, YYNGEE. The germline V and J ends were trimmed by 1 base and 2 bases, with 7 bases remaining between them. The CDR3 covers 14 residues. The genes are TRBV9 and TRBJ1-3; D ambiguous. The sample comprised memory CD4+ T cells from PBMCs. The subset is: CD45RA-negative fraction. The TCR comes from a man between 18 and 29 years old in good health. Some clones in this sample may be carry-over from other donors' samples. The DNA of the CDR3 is TGTGCCAGCAGCGTAATCGGGCCTGGAAACACCATATATTTT. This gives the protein CASSVIGPGNTIYF. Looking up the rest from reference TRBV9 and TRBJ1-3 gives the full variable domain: DSGVTQTPKHLITATGQRVTLRCSPRSGDLSVYWYQQSLDQGLQFLIQYYNGEERAKGNILERFSAQQFPDLHSELNLSSLELGDSALYFCASSVIGPGNTIYFGEGSWLTVV.